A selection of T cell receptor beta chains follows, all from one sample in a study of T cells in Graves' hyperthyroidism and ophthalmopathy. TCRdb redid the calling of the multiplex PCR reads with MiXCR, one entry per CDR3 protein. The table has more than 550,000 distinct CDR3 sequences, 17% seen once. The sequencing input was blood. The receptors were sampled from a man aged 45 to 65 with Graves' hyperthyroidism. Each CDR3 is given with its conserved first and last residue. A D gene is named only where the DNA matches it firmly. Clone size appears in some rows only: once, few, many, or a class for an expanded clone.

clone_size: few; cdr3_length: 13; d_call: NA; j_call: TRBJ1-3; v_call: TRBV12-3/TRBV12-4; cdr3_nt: TGTGCCAGCAGCTTCATCTCTGGAAACACCATATATTTT; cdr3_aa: CASSFISGNTIYF
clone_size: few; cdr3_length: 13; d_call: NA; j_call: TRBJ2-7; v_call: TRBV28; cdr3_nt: TGTGCCAGCAAAACCTTTCAGACCTACGAGCAGTACTTC; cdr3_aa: CASKTFQTYEQYF
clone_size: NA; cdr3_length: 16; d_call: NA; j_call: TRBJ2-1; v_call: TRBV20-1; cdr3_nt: TGCAGTGCTAGAGAGGGACTTTCGAGCTCCTACAATGAGCAGCTCTTC; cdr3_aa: CSAREGLSSSYNEQLF
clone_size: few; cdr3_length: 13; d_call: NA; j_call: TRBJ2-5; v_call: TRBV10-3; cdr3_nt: TGTGCCATCAGTGAGTCCAGGGAAGGGACCCAGTACTTC; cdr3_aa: CAISESREGTQYF
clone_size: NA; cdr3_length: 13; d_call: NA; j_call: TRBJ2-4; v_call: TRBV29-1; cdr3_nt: TGCAGCGTGGGGGCAGGGGCCAAAAACATTCAGTACTTC; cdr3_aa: CSVGAGAKNIQYF
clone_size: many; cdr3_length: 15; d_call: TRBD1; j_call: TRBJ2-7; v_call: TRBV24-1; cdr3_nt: TGTGCCACCAGTGATACCGGGACAGGGCTCTACGAGCAGTACTTC; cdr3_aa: CATSDTGTGLYEQYF
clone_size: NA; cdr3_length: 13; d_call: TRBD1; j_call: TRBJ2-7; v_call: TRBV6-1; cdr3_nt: TGTGCCAGCACCAGGGACAGGCAAATCGAGCAGTACTTC; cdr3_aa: CASTRDRQIEQYF
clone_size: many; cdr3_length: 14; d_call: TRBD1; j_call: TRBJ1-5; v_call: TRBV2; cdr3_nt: TGTGCCAGCACCCAGACAGGGGACAATCAGCCCCAGCATTTT; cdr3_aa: CASTQTGDNQPQHF
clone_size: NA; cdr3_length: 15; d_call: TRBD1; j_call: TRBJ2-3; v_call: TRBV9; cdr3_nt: TGTGCCAGCAGCGTAGAGGGGGCTTACACAGATACGCAGTATTTT; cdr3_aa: CASSVEGAYTDTQYF
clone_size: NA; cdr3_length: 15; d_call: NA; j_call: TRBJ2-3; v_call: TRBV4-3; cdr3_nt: TGCGCCAGCAGCCAAGAGCCCTTTCAAAGAGATACGCAGTATTTT; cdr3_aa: CASSQEPFQRDTQYF
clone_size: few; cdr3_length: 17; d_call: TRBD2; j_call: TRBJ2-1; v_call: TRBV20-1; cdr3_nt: TGCAGTGCTACTCCCCTTCGGGTAGCGGGAGTCAGGAATGAGCAGTTCTTC; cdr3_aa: CSATPLRVAGVRNEQFF
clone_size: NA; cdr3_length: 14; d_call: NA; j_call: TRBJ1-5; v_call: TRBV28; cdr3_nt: TGTGCCAGCACCTCTGGGGGGACGGGTCAGCCCCAGCATTTT; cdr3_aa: CASTSGGTGQPQHF
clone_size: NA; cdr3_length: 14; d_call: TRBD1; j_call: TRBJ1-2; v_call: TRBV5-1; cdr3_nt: TGCGCCAGCAGCTTCCAGGAGACAGGGGATGGCTACACCTTC; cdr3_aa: CASSFQETGDGYTF
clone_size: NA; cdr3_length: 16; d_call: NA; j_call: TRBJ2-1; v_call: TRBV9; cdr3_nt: TGTGCCAGCAGCGTAGATCAGGGTATGGTTTGGTATGAGCAGTTCTTC; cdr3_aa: CASSVDQGMVWYEQFF
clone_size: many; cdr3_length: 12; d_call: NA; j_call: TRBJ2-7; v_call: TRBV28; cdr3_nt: TGTGCCAGCAGTTTAAGGAACTACGAGCAGTACTTC; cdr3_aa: CASSLRNYEQYF
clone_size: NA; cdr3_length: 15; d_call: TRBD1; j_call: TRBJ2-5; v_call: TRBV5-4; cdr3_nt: TGTGCCAGCAGCTTCGACAGGGGATTGTCAGAGACCCAGTACTTC; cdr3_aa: CASSFDRGLSETQYF